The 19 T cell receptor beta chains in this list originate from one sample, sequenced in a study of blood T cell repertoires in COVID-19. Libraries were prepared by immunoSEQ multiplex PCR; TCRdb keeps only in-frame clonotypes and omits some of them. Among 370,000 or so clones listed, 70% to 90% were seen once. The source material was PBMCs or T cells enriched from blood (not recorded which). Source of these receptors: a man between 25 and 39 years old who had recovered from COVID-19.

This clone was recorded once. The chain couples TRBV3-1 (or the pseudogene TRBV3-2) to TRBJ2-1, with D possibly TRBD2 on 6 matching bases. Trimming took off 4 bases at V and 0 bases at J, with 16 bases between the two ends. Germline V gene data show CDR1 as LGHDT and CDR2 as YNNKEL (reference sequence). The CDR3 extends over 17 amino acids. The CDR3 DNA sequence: TGTGCCAGCAGCCTGGGGATTGGGGGGAGCTCCTACAATGAGCAGTTCTTC. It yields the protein CASSLGIGGSSYNEQFF.

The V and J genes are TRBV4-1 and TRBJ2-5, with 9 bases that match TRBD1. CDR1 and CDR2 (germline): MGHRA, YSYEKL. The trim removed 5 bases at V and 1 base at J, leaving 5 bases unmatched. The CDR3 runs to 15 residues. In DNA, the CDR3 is TGCGCCAGCAGCTACGACAGGGGGGCCCAAGAGACCCAGTACTTC. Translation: CASSYDRGAQETQYF.

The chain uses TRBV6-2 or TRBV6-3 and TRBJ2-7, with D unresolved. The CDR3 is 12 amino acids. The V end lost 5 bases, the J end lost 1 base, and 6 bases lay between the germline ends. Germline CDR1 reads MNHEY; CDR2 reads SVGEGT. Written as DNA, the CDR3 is TGTGCCAGCAGTACGGTGTCCTACGAGCAGTACTTC. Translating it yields CASSTVSYEQYF.

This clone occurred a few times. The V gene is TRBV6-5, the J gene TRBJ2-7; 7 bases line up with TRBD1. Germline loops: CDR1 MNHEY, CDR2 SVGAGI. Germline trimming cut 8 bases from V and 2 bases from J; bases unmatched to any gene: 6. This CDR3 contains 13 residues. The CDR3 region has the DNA TGTGCCAGCGAGGGACAGATAACCTACGAGCAGTACTTC. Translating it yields CASEGQITYEQYF.

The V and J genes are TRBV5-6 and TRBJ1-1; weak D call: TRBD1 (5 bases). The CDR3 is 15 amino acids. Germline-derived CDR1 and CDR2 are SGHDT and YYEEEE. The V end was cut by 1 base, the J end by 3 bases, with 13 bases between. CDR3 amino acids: CASSLYGGGDTEAFF. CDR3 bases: TGTGCCAGCAGCTTGTATGGGGGAGGGGACACTGAAGCTTTCTTT. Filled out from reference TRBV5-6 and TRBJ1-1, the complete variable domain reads DAGVTQSPTHLIKTRGQQVTLRCSPKSGHDTVSWYQQALGQGPQFIFQYYEEEERQRGNFPDRFSGHQFPNYSSELNVNALLLGDSALYLCASSLYGGGDTEAFFGQGTRLTVV.

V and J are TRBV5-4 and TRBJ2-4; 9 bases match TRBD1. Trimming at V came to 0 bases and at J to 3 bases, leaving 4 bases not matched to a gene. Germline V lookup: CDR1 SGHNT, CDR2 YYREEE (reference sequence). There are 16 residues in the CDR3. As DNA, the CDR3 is TGTGCCAGCAGCTTGGTGACAGGGGGAGACAAAAACATTCAGTACTTC. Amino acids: CASSLVTGGDKNIQYF.

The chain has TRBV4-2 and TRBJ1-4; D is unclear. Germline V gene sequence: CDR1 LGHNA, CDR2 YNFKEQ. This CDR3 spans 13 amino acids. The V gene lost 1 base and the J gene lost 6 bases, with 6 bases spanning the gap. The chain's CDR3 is CASSQGADEKLFF. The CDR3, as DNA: TGTGCCAGCAGCCAAGGGGCCGATGAAAAACTGTTTTTT.

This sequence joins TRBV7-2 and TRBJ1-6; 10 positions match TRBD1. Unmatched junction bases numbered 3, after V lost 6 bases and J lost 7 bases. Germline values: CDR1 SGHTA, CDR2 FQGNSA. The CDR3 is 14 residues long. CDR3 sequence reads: CASRSDRGNSPLHF. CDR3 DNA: TGTGCCAGCAGGTCGGACAGGGGGAATTCACCCCTCCACTTT.

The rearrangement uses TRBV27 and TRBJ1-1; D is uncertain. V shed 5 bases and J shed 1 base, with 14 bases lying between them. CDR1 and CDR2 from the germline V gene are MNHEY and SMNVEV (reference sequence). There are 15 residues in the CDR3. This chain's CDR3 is CASSPLGPKNTEAFF. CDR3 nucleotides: TGTGCCAGCAGTCCTCTCGGTCCCAAGAACACTGAAGCTTTCTTT.

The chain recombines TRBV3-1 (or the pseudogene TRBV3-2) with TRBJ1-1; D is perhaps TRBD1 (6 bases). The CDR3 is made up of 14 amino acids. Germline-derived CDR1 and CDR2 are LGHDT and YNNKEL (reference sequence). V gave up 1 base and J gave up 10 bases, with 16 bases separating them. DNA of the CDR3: TGTGCCAGCAGCCAAGTCACACAGGGTGGATCAGCTTTCTTT. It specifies CASSQVTQGGSAFF.

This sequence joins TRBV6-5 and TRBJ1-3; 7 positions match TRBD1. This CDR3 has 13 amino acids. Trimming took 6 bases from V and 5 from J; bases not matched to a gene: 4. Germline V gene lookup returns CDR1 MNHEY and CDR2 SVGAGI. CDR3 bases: TGTGCCAGCAGCCGGGACAGAAGAAACACCATATATTTT. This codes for CASSRDRRNTIYF.

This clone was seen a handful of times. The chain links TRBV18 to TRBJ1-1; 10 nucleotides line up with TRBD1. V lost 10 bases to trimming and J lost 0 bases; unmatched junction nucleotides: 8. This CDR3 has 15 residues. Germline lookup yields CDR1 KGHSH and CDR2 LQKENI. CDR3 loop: CATLRDRGMNTEAFF. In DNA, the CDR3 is TGTGCCACCCTCCGGGACAGGGGAATGAACACTGAAGCTTTCTTT.

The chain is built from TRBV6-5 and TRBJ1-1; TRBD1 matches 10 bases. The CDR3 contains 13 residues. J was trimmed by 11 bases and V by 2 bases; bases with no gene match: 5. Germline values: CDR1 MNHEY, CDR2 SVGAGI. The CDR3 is CASSYPGTGAAFF. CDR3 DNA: TGTGCCAGCAGTTACCCCGGGACAGGGGCGGCTTTCTTT.

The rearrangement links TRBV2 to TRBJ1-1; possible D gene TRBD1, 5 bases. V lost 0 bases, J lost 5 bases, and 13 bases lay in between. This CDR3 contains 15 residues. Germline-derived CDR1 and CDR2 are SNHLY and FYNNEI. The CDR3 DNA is TGTGCCAGCAGTGAAGCGCTGACAGCGGGGACTGAAGCTTTCTTT. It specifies CASSEALTAGTEAFF.

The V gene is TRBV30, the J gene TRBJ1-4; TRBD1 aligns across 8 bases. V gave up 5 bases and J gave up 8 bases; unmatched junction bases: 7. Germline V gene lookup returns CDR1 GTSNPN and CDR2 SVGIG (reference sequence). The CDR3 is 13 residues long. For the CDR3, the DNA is TGTGCCTGGTCGAGGACAGGGTGGGAAAAACTGTTTTTT. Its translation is CAWSRTGWEKLFF.

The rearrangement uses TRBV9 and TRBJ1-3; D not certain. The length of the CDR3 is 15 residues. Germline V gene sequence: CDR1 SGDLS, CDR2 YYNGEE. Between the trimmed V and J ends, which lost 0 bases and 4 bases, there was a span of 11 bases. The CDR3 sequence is CASSVGEGWGNTIYF. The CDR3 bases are TGTGCCAGCAGCGTAGGTGAGGGTTGGGGAAACACCATATATTTT.

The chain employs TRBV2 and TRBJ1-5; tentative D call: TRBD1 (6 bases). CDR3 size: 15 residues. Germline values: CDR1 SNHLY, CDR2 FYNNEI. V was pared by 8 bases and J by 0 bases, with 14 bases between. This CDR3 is CASGRGQYSNQPQHF. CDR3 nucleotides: TGTGCCAGCGGGCGCGGACAGTATAGCAATCAGCCCCAGCATTTT.

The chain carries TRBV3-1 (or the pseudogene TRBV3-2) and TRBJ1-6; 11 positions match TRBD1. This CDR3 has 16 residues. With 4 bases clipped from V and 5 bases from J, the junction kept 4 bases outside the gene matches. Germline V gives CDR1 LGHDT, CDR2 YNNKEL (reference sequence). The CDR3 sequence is CASSRGTGGDNSPLHF. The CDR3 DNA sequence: TGTGCCAGCAGCCGGGGGACAGGGGGAGATAATTCACCCCTCCACTTT.

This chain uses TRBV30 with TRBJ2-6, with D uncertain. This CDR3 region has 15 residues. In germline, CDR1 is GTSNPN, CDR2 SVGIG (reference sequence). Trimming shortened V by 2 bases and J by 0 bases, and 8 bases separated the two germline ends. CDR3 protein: CAWSPLSSGANVLTF. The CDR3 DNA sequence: TGTGCCTGGAGTCCCCTCAGCTCTGGGGCCAACGTCCTGACTTTC.